The 24 T cell receptor beta chains below come from one sample, sequenced in a study of a mutant IDH1 vaccine in newly diagnosed glioma. Specified time point: week 47, end of study. With topical imiquimod, each dose of the vaccine consisted of 300 ug of mutant IDH1 20-mer peptide. These receptors' targets are unknown. The method was immunoSEQ multiplex PCR; TCRdb's version includes in-frame clones alone and lacks a portion of them. Of about 94,000 clones listed, 85% to 90% were seen once; the top ten hold over 0.6%. Sequencing was performed on PBMCs, taken from a glioma patient whose treatment included an IDH1 peptide vaccine. These receptors originate from a woman aged 45-65 years with glioma.

This clone was seen only once. The sample has other DNA sequences that encode this CDR3 too. V gene TRBV4-1 combines with J gene TRBJ1-5; D gene ambiguous. Trimming removed 6 bases at V and 3 bases at J, with 9 bases between. Germline V CDR1 and CDR2: MGHRA, YSYEKL. CDR3 length: 13 amino acids. CDR3 protein: CASSRQANQPQHF. CDR3 nucleotide sequence: TGCGCCAGCAGTCGGCAGGCCAATCAGCCCCAGCATTTT.

The genes are TRBV27 and TRBJ2-1; D gene ambiguous. V lost 5 bases and J lost 3, with 14 bases in between. Germline V gene sequence: CDR1 MNHEY, CDR2 SMNVEV (reference sequence). The CDR3 is made up of 15 amino acids. The CDR3 nucleotides are TGTGCCAGCAGTCCCTTAGGTTGGGACTACAATGAGCAGTTCTTC. It encodes CASSPLGWDYNEQFF.

V usage is TRBV12-5 and J usage is TRBJ1-5; 7 bases are a match to TRBD1. This CDR3 region has 16 residues. The germline V gene encodes CDR1 LGHNT and CDR2 FRNRAP. The V and J ends lost 1 base and 0 bases, in that order; junction bases with no gene match: 3. Written as DNA, the CDR3 is TGTGCTAGTGGTTTGGCACAGGGGTATAGCAATCAGCCCCAGCATTTT. Amino acid sequence: CASGLAQGYSNQPQHF.

This chain joins TRBV6-1 and TRBJ2-7; either TRBD1 or TRBD2 may supply D (6 bases each). CDR3 size: 13 residues. V lost 1 base, J lost 9 bases, and 13 bases lay in between. Germline V lookup: CDR1 MNHNS, CDR2 SASEGT. CDR3 nucleotides: TGTGCCAGCAGTGAAGATGGGGGGCGGGGGCAGTACTTC. Protein product: CASSEDGGRGQYF.

The rearrangement joins TRBV5-4 to TRBJ2-3, with TRBD1 matching 8 bases. With 2 bases clipped from V and 4 bases from J, the junction kept 3 bases outside the gene matches. CDR3 length equals 14 residues. Per the germline V gene, CDR1 is SGHNT and CDR2 is YYREEE (reference sequence). CDR3 protein: CASSLNRGADTQYF. The CDR3 nucleotides read TGTGCCAGCAGCTTAAACAGGGGGGCAGATACGCAGTATTTT.

The V and J genes are TRBV27 and TRBJ2-5, with a tentative D call TRBD1 (6 bases). Per the germline V gene, CDR1 is MNHEY and CDR2 is SMNVEV (reference sequence). This CDR3 spans 15 amino acids. The germline V and J ends were trimmed by 2 bases and 2 bases, with 12 bases remaining between them. CDR3 DNA: TGTGCCAGCAGTTTAATGCAGGGACAACAAGAGACCCAGTACTTC. Its protein product is CASSLMQGQQETQYF.

The chain is built from TRBV28 and TRBJ1-2, with 9 nucleotides matching TRBD1. The ends lost 3 bases at V and 5 bases at J; junction bases unmatched: 13. The CDR3 is made up of 17 amino acids. Per the germline V gene, CDR1 is MDHEN and CDR2 is SYDVKM. CDR3 nucleotides: TGTGCCAGCAGTTTGGGATGGTTCGGGGGACAGGGATATGGCTACACCTTC. Translated: CASSLGWFGGQGYGYTF.

The chain carries TRBV2 and TRBJ2-6; 8 nucleotides match TRBD1. Germline V CDR1 and CDR2: SNHLY, FYNNEI. The CDR3 is 15 residues long. V shed 8 bases and J 1 base; nucleotides not matched to a gene: 4. CDR3: CASEHRGSGANVLTF. The DNA for the CDR3 is TGTGCCAGCGAGCACAGGGGGTCTGGGGCCAACGTCCTGACTTTC.

The chain joins TRBV27 to TRBJ2-2; 10 bases map to TRBD2. Trimming took 4 bases from V and 6 from J; bases not matched to a gene: 5. The CDR3 is made up of 15 amino acids. Germline loops: CDR1 MNHEY, CDR2 SMNVEV (reference sequence). The chain's CDR3 is CASSSLAGAPGELFF. The DNA of the CDR3 is TGTGCCAGCAGTTCGCTAGCGGGAGCGCCCGGGGAGCTGTTTTTT.

The gene calls are TRBV28 and TRBJ2-7; 8 bases map to TRBD1. J lost 5 bases, V lost 2 bases, and 5 bases had no gene match. The CDR3 is made up of 14 amino acids. Per germline, CDR1 MDHEN and CDR2 SYDVKM. CDR3: CASSLTQGANEQYF. Written as DNA, the CDR3 is TGTGCCAGCAGTTTAACCCAGGGGGCAAACGAGCAGTACTTC.

The chain recombines TRBV18 with TRBJ1-3; possible D gene TRBD1, 5 bases. Germline assignment: CDR1 KGHSH and CDR2 LQKENI. With 6 bases removed from V and 2 bases from J, the gap between germline ends came to 11 bases. The CDR3 has 14 amino acids. The CDR3 spells CASSPRGAGNTIYF. The CDR3, as DNA: TGTGCCAGCTCTCCGAGGGGTGCTGGAAACACCATATATTTT.

This clone appeared a single time. The rearrangement uses TRBV7-9 and TRBJ1-1; D is possibly TRBD1 (5 bases). CDR1 and CDR2 (germline): SEHNR, FQNEAQ (reference sequence). This CDR3 contains 14 residues. V lost 5 bases and J 4 bases, leaving 14 bases between the germline ends. The CDR3 DNA sequence: TGTGCCAGCAGCCTTCGGGGGAAGAGCACTGAAGCTTTCTTT. It encodes CASSLRGKSTEAFF.

The chain carries TRBV10-2 and TRBJ1-1, with D unresolved. CDR3 length: 12 amino acids. Trimming shortened V by 10 bases and J by 4 bases, and 13 bases separated the two germline ends. Germline V lookup: CDR1 WSHSY, CDR2 SAAADI. CDR3 coding DNA: TGCGCCACGGGCCCCGGGAGCACTGAAGCTTTCTTT. It specifies CATGPGSTEAFF.

This clone was seen just once. The chain recombines TRBV11-3 with TRBJ2-7, with 10 bases fitting TRBD1. V lost 5 bases and J lost 5; bases outside the gene matches: 6. CDR1 and CDR2 (germline): SGHNT, YENEEA. CDR3 length: 14 residues. The CDR3, as DNA: TGTGCCAGCAGCCCCGGGACAGGGGATCACGAGCAGTACTTC. Translation: CASSPGTGDHEQYF.

The chain carries TRBV4-1 and TRBJ1-6, with D unresolved. V lost 0 bases, J lost 3 bases, and 12 bases lay in between. The length of the CDR3 is 17 residues. From germline, CDR1 is MGHRA and CDR2 YSYEKL. This CDR3 is CASSQDSKGFYNSPLHF. The DNA of the CDR3 is TGCGCCAGCAGCCAAGATTCAAAGGGATTCTATAATTCACCCCTCCACTTT.

V is TRBV5-1 and J is TRBJ1-3; no reliable D call. Germline V gene lookup returns CDR1 SGHRS and CDR2 YFSETQ. CDR3 length equals 15 residues. Trimming cost V 0 bases and J 1 base, with 8 bases left between them. CDR3 DNA sequence: TGCGCCAGCAGCTTGGAATGGGGATCTGGAAACACCATATATTTT. As protein: CASSLEWGSGNTIYF.

The chain employs TRBV6-1 and TRBJ2-7, with D perhaps matching TRBD2 (6 bases). Trimming removed 4 bases from V and 3 bases from J, with 16 bases in between. This CDR3 region has 15 residues. Germline V gene sequence: CDR1 MNHNS, CDR2 SASEGT. The CDR3 DNA is TGTGCCAGCAGTGGATTCGGAGGGACCCGCTACGAGCAGTACTTC. It encodes CASSGFGGTRYEQYF.

The chain employs TRBV18 and TRBJ2-1; tentatively, D is TRBD2 (6 bases). The CDR3 is 13 amino acids. Between the trimmed V and J ends, which lost 3 bases and 8 bases, there was a span of 11 bases. From germline, CDR1 is KGHSH and CDR2 LQKENI. The CDR3 region has the DNA TGTGCCAGCTCACCGGGCAGGGAGGATGAGCAGTTCTTC. Its protein product is CASSPGREDEQFF.

The V and J genes are TRBV2 and TRBJ1-1; TRBD1 matches at 7 bases. From germline, CDR1 is SNHLY and CDR2 FYNNEI. V lost 7 bases and J lost 2; bases outside the gene matches: 4. This CDR3 has 13 amino acids. CDR3 in DNA: TGTGCCAGCATTTGGGACAGTAACACTGAAGCTTTCTTT. Amino acid sequence: CASIWDSNTEAFF.

This rearrangement joins TRBV30 to TRBJ1-1; the match to TRBD1 covers 9 bases. Germline CDR1 GTSNPN, CDR2 SVGIG (reference sequence). The CDR3 is made up of 14 amino acids. The J segment lost 5 bases and the V segment lost 2 bases, leaving 6 bases of the junction unmatched. In DNA form, the CDR3 reads TGTGCCTGGAGTCCACACAGGGGGCAAACTGAAGCTTTCTTT. It codes for CAWSPHRGQTEAFF.

CDR3 coding DNA: TGTGCCAGCAGTGAAGTTGGGGACAGGAGCTACACCTTC. Its translation: CASSEVGDRSYTF. The chain links TRBV6-1 to TRBJ1-2, with 8 bases matching TRBD1. Germline CDR1 MNHNS, CDR2 SASEGT. The CDR3 has 13 amino acids. J lost 9 bases, V lost 1 base, and 4 bases had no gene match.

The chain uses TRBV2 and TRBJ1-3; 7 bases map to TRBD1. Unmatched junction bases numbered 5, after V lost 5 bases and J lost 4 bases. Germline CDR1 and CDR2: SNHLY and FYNNEI. The CDR3 consists of 14 residues. The DNA of the CDR3 is TGTGCCAGCAGTTCAAACAGGGGCGGAAACACCATATATTTT. Its protein product is CASSSNRGGNTIYF. Based on the CDR3 plus reference TRBV2 and TRBJ1-3, the full variable domain is EPEVTQTPSHQVTQMGQEVILRCVPISNHLYFYWYRQILGQKVEFLVSFYNNEISEKSEIFDDQFSVERPDGSNFTLKIRSTKLEDSAMYFCASSSNRGGNTIYFGEGSWLTVV.

V is TRBV7-2 and J is TRBJ2-7, with D possibly being TRBD2 (6 bases). CDR1 and CDR2 from the germline V gene are SGHTA and FQGNSA. The V and J ends lost 2 bases and 7 bases respectively, with 21 bases between them. This CDR3 has 16 amino acids. CDR3 nucleotides: TGTGCCAGCAGCTTACCTTTGGGTAGCGGAGAGTATGAGCAGTACTTC. Residues: CASSLPLGSGEYEQYF.

This rearrangement joins TRBV4-1 to TRBJ2-7; 11 bases match TRBD2. The CDR3 runs 16 residues. Per germline, CDR1 MGHRA and CDR2 YSYEKL. With 1 base clipped from V and 2 bases from J, the junction kept 4 bases outside the gene matches. This chain's CDR3 is CASSQAGLAGTYEQYF. CDR3 DNA: TGCGCCAGCAGCCAAGCCGGACTAGCGGGTACCTACGAGCAGTACTTC.